This T cell receptor beta chain appears in the sequencing data of a study of identical twins. This clonotype was detected ten times or more. This CDR3 is 16 amino acids long. Germline lookup yields CDR1 MNHEY and CDR2 SVGAGI. Trimming took off 0 bases at V and 0 bases at J, with 9 bases between the two ends. MiXCR, applied by TCRdb to the 5' RACE reads, yields one record per CDR3 protein. The sample contains hundreds of thousands of distinct CDR3 sequences, about 12% of which appear only once. This same sample was also taken into another study, of yellow fever vaccine responses in identical twins.

The chain joins TRBV6-5 to TRBJ2-1; D is undetermined. This TCR was sampled from a woman aged 18-29 years in good health. The sequencing sample was made of PBMCs. The CDR3 loop is CASSYSIGSSYNEQFF. The CDR3 bases are TGTGCCAGCAGTTACTCGATTGGCAGCTCCTACAATGAGCAGTTCTTC.